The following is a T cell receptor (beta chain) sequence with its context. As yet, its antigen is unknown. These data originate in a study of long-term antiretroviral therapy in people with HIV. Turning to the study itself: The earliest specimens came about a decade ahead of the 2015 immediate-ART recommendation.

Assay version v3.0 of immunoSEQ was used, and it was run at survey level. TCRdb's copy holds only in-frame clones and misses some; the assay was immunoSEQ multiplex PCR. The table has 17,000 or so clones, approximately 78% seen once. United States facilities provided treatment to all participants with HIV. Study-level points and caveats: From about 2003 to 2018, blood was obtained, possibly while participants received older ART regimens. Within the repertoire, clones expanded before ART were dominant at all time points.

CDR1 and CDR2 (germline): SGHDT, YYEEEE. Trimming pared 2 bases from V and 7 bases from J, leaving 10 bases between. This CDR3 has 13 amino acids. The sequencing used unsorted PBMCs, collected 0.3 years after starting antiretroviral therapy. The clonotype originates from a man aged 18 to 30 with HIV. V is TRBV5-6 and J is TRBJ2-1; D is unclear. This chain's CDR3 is CASSFRVANEQFF. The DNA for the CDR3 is TGTGCCAGCAGCTTCAGAGTTGCGAATGAGCAGTTCTTC.